The entry below describes one T cell receptor (beta chain). Its antigen is unknown. The data derive from a study of blood T cells in healthy people across ages. A second PCR, run for roughly 6 to 11 cycles, used a sample-barcoded 5' primer plus a J-beta primer mix. TCRdb redid the calling of the 5' RACE reads with MiXCR, one entry per CDR3 protein. In the table there are about 640,000 distinct CDR3 sequences, roughly three fifths of which are singletons. V lost 4 bases and J lost 1; bases outside the gene matches: 5. The CDR3 consists of 15 residues. The germline CDR1 and CDR2 sequences are SGDLS and YYNGEE. Study conclusions and caveats: Diversity estimates drawn from one million T cells were deemed underestimates.

The chain carries TRBV9 and TRBJ2-3; 8 bases are shared with TRBD1. The sequenced sample consisted of blood. The sequence came from a man in his 60s in good health. CDR3 nucleotide sequence: TGTGCCAGCAGCATCGACAGGGGCGGCACAGATACGCAGTATTTT. The encoded protein is CASSIDRGGTDTQYF.